This TCR beta chain was observed in a study of cytotoxic CD8 clonotypes in ibrutinib-treated CLL. TCRdb's copy holds only in-frame clones and misses some; the assay was immunoSEQ multiplex PCR. Here the sample spans hundreds of thousands of clones, just under 80% being singletons. V was pared by 5 bases and J by 1 base, with 2 bases of the junction left unmatched. The CDR3 loop spans 14 amino acids. CDR1 and CDR2 from the germline V gene are SNHLY and FYNNEI. This specimen consisted of PBMCs, obtained before ibrutinib treatment. The sequence came from a human donor with chronic lymphocytic leukemia. V gene TRBV2 combines with J gene TRBJ1-1, with 9 positions matching TRBD1. The CDR3 loop reads CASSPTGGNTEAFF. In DNA, the CDR3 is TGTGCCAGCAGTCCGACAGGGGGGAACACTGAAGCTTTCTTT.